This T cell receptor beta chain was recorded in a study of T-cell memory formation after mild COVID-19. One entry per CDR3 protein results from TCRdb running MiXCR on the 5' RACE reads. The data show roughly 480,000 distinct CDR3 sequences, 25% seen once. The CDR3 is 16 residues long. The source is an adult woman who had mild COVID-19 (a few samples of this study predate the infection). Cell type and time point are not known. This rearrangement joins TRBV21-1 to TRBJ2-7. TRBV21-1 is a recognized pseudogene. The sequenced sample consisted of PBMCs or a T cell subset sorted from them (not recorded which). The CDR3 DNA is TGTGCCAGCAGCAAAATGCGAGACCCACCTCGGACCGAGCAGTACTTC. Its protein is CASSKMRDPPRTEQYF.